This T cell receptor beta chain is from a study of post-analysis software for immune sequencing data. Incorporated into the TCR beta cDNA libraries were unique molecular identifiers, which served to reduce PCR and sequencing biases. TCRdb processed the PCR reads anew with MiXCR; each CDR3 protein has one entry. Found here are approximately 350,000 distinct CDR3 sequences, roughly 35% of them singletons; the top ten hold around 15%. Between the trimmed V and J ends, which lost 2 bases and 9 bases, there was a span of 11 bases. This CDR3 region has 12 residues. The germline CDR1 and CDR2 sequences are SGHTA and FQGTGA. Worth noting for this clonotype: Its antigen is not identified.

General study points: The five TRBV segments detected at higher frequency in patients than in controls included TRBV5-6, TRBV5-1 and TRBV20-1. Strong co-clustering by F measure was seen for same-batch samples.

The chain employs TRBV7-3 and TRBJ2-7, with D uncertain. The source of this sequence is a girl aged 5 to 17 with multiple sclerosis. The sample comprised blood. The chain's CDR3 is CASSLDGNGQYF. CDR3 in DNA: TGTGCCAGCAGCTTAGATGGGAATGGGCAGTACTTC. The full variable domain, its missing parts supplied by reference TRBV7-3 and TRBJ2-7, is GAGVSQTPSNKVTEKGKYVELRCDPISGHTALYWYRQSLGQGPEFLIYFQGTGAADDSGLPNDRFFAVRPEGSVSTLKIQRTERGDSAVYLCASSLDGNGQYFGPGTRLTVT.